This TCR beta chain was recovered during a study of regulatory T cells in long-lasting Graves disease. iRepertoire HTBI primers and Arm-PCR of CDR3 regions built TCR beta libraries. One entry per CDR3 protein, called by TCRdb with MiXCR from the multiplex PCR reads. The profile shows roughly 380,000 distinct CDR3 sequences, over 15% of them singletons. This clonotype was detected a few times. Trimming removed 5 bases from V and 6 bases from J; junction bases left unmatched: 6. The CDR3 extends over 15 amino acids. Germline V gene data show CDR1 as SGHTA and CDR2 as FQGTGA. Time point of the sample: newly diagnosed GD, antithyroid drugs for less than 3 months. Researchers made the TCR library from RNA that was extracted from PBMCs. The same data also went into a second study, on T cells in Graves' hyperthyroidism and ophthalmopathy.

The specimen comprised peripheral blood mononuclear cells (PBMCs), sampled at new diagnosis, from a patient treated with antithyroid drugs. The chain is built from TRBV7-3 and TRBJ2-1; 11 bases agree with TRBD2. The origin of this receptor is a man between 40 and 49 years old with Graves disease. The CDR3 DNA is TGTGCCAGCAGCCCCCATAGCGGGGGGGTCAATGAGCAGTTCTTC. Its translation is CASSPHSGGVNEQFF.